These 17 T cell receptor beta chains originate from one sample sequenced in a study of blood T cell repertoires in COVID-19. Sequencing was performed with immunoSEQ multiplex PCR; in TCRdb, only in-frame clones are kept and a portion is missing. This sample carries approximately 310,000 clones, approximately 87% of them seen once, and the ten largest clones take 7.8%. The sequenced material came from peripheral blood. These receptors originate from a woman between 50 and 59 years old who had recovered from COVID-19.

This clone was counted a few times. CDR3 DNA: TGTGCCTGGAGGGACAGCTATAATTCACCCCTCCACTTT. Its translation is CAWRDSYNSPLHF. V gene TRBV30 combines with J gene TRBJ1-6, with a tentative D call TRBD1 (6 bases). Germline V gene sequence: CDR1 GTSNPN, CDR2 SVGIG (reference sequence). This CDR3 has 13 amino acids. V lost 3 bases, J lost 3 bases, and 6 bases lay in between.

This chain joins TRBV27 and TRBJ2-7; 8 bases are shared with TRBD2. With 0 bases clipped from V and 3 bases from J, the junction kept 1 base outside the gene matches. CDR1 and CDR2 from the germline V gene are MNHEY and SMNVEV (reference sequence). This CDR3 is built from 14 residues. CDR3 residues: CASSLSSGSYEQYF. The CDR3, as DNA: TGTGCCAGCAGTTTATCAAGCGGGAGCTACGAGCAGTACTTC.

The chain is built from TRBV12-3 or TRBV12-4 and TRBJ1-1; a possible D gene is TRBD1 (6 bases). V gave up 6 bases and J gave up 0 bases, with 8 bases separating them. This CDR3 has 13 residues. The CDR3 nucleotides are TGTGCCAGCAGCAGGGGACTGAACACTGAAGCTTTCTTT. It translates to CASSRGLNTEAFF.

This clone appeared once. The chain couples TRBV3-1 (or the pseudogene TRBV3-2) to TRBJ1-2; the D gene is possibly TRBD1 (5 bases). CDR3 size: 12 residues. Germline V gene lookup returns CDR1 LGHDT and CDR2 YNNKEL (reference sequence). Trimming stripped 1 base from V and 8 bases from J, with 8 bases between. The DNA of the CDR3 is TGTGCCAGCAGCCAAGCAGGGAACGGCTACACCTTC. Its translation: CASSQAGNGYTF.

This clone occurred a few times. The chain is built from TRBV3-1 (or the pseudogene TRBV3-2) and TRBJ2-2; D might be TRBD2 (5 bases). CDR1 and CDR2 (germline): LGHDT, YNNKEL (reference sequence). The CDR3 spans 14 residues. The ends were cut back, 4 bases at V and 1 base at J, with 7 bases in the middle. DNA of the CDR3: TGTGCCAGCAGCCTCGGAGGGAACACCGGGGAGCTGTTTTTT. Translating gives CASSLGGNTGELFF.

The rearrangement uses TRBV7-6 and TRBJ1-3, with 9 bases that match TRBD1. This CDR3 spans 16 amino acids. The V gene end was trimmed by 5 bases and the J gene end by 4 bases; junction bases not matched to a gene: 9. Germline CDR1 and CDR2: SGHVS and FNYEAQ. The CDR3: CASSRTTGGFGNTIYF. CDR3 nucleotides: TGTGCCAGCAGCCGCACGACAGGGGGTTTCGGAAACACCATATATTTT.

The chain recombines TRBV6-6 with TRBJ1-2, with 7 bases that match TRBD1. With 6 bases clipped from V and 4 bases from J, the junction kept 14 bases outside the gene matches. The CDR3 consists of 16 residues. In germline, CDR1 is MNHNY, CDR2 SVGAGI (reference sequence). CDR3 nucleotide sequence: TGTGCCAGCAGACGATCCCGAGGGGGCGCAAGCTATGGCTACACCTTC. It codes for CASRRSRGGASYGYTF.

V is TRBV6-5 and J is TRBJ2-7, with TRBD1 matching over 8 bases. V shed 6 bases, J shed 6 bases, and the junction held 7 bases outside the gene matches. The germline V gene encodes CDR1 MNHEY and CDR2 SVGAGI. The CDR3 contains 13 residues. The CDR3 region has the DNA TGTGCCAGCAGACGTGGACAGGGCACCGAGCAGTACTTC. It specifies CASRRGQGTEQYF.

The rearrangement uses TRBV30 and TRBJ1-1; the match to TRBD1 covers 8 bases. The CDR3 is 14 residues long. CDR1 GTSNPN and CDR2 SVGIG come from the germline V gene (reference sequence). V gave up 4 bases and J gave up 4 bases; unmatched junction bases: 8. CDR3 nucleotide sequence: TGTGCCTGGACCCCAGGGGGCATGAGCACTGAAGCTTTCTTT. It is translated as CAWTPGGMSTEAFF.

This clone came up many times. The V gene is TRBV5-1, the J gene TRBJ2-3, with 10 bases fitting TRBD1. Losses at the gene ends were 3 bases for V and 0 bases for J; bases not matched to a gene: 10. The CDR3 runs to 18 residues. Germline CDR1 reads SGHRS; CDR2 reads YFSETQ. This chain's CDR3 is CASSYGTGEFPSTDTQYF. The CDR3 DNA follows: TGCGCCAGCAGCTACGGGACAGGGGAGTTTCCTAGCACAGATACGCAGTATTTT.

This sequence joins TRBV5-1 and TRBJ2-7, with 12 bases fitting TRBD1. The V and J ends lost 4 bases and 5 bases, in that order; junction bases with no gene match: 4. The germline V gene has CDR1 SGHRS and CDR2 YFSETQ. CDR3 length: 14 amino acids. The CDR3 DNA reads TGCGCCAGCAGCAGGGACAGGGGGCTTAACGAGCAGTACTTC. Its protein product is CASSRDRGLNEQYF.

The chain links TRBV28 to TRBJ2-1; TRBD2 matches at 7 bases. J lost 6 bases, V lost 6 bases, and 8 bases had no gene match. CDR3 length: 14 amino acids. Germline V CDR1 and CDR2: MDHEN, SYDVKM. The CDR3 reads CASRPGRFANEQFF. As DNA, the CDR3 is TGTGCCAGCAGGCCCGGGAGGTTCGCCAATGAGCAGTTCTTC.

This chain uses TRBV6-5 with TRBJ2-3; TRBD2 might be the D (5 bases). The germline gives CDR1 MNHEY, CDR2 SVGAGI. This CDR3 is built from 13 residues. V lost 10 bases to trimming and J lost 0 bases, with 11 bases between them. CDR3 residues: CATRTGSTDTQYF. DNA of the CDR3: TGTGCCACACGAACGGGGAGCACAGATACGCAGTATTTT.

The chain combines TRBV30 with TRBJ2-7; TRBD1 or TRBD2 may be the D gene (5 bases each). Germline V gene data show CDR1 as GTSNPN and CDR2 as SVGIG (reference sequence). The V end lost 5 bases, the J end lost 6 bases, and 8 bases lay between the germline ends. CDR3 size: 10 residues. CDR3 region: CAWGAGEQYF. The CDR3 region has the DNA TGTGCCTGGGGGGCGGGCGAGCAGTACTTC.

This clone was observed a few times. The V call is TRBV5-1, the J call TRBJ2-1; 8 bases are shared with TRBD1. The J segment lost 2 bases and the V segment lost 4 bases, leaving 8 bases of the junction unmatched. Germline V gene data show CDR1 as SGHRS and CDR2 as YFSETQ. This CDR3 has 16 amino acids. In DNA, the CDR3 is TGCGCCAGCAGCCTAGACGGACAGGGCACCTACAATGAGCAGTTCTTC. As protein: CASSLDGQGTYNEQFF. Together with reference TRBV5-1 and TRBJ2-1, the CDR3 gives the full variable domain: KAGVTQTPRYLIKTRGQQVTLSCSPISGHRSVSWYQQTPGQGLQFLFEYFSETQRNKGNFPGRFSGRQFSNSRSEMNVSTLELGDSALYLCASSLDGQGTYNEQFFGPGTRLTVL.

This chain links TRBV2 with TRBJ2-3; unclear D gene. V lost 4 bases to trimming and J lost 3 bases, with 14 bases between them. The CDR3 covers 15 residues. The germline V gene has CDR1 SNHLY and CDR2 FYNNEI. The CDR3: CASSVSPLETDTQYF. Written as DNA, the CDR3 is TGTGCCAGCAGTGTATCGCCTCTAGAGACAGATACGCAGTATTTT.

The chain joins TRBV7-2 to TRBJ2-3; D unresolved. Germline V gene sequence: CDR1 SGHTA, CDR2 FQGNSA. The V and J ends lost 7 bases and 6 bases respectively, with 8 bases between them. CDR3 length equals 11 residues. The CDR3 sequence: CASTPRDTQYF. The CDR3 DNA reads as TGTGCCAGCACCCCGCGCGATACGCAGTATTTT.